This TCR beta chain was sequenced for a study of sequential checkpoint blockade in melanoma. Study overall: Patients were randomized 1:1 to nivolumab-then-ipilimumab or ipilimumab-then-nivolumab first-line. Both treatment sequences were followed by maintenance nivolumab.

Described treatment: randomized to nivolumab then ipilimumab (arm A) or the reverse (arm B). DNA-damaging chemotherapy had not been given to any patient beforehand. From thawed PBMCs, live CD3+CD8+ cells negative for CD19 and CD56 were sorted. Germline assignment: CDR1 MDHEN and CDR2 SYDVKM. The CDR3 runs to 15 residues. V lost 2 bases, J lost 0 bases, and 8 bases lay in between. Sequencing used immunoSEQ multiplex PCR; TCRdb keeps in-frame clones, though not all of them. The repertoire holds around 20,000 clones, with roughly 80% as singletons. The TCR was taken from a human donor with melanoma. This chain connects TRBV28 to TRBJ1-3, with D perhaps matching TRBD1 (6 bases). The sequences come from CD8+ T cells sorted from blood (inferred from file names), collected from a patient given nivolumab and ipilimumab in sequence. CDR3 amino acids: CASSLTGNSGNTIYF. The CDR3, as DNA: TGTGCCAGCAGTTTAACAGGGAACTCTGGAAACACCATATATTTT.